The 15 T cell receptor beta chains presented below share a single source sample, sequenced in a study of vaccination effects on CD4 cells after COVID-19 (dated by TCRdb to about 2022). The ViraFEST assay stimulated PBMC with viral peptide pools and then used TCR sequencing to identify antigen-specific CD4+ T cell clonotypes by expansion. After around 11 days of culture, CD4+ T cells were isolated with the EasySep CD4+ T cell isolation kit. Negative nucleocapsid antibody results before and after vaccination confirmed that the healthy vaccine recipients had no prior SARS-CoV-2 infection. Libraries were constructed by the immunoSEQ multiplex PCR assay. Not all clones reach the TCRdb copy of this immuneACCESS table, which keeps in-frame sequences only. Checked studies attribute under half of the gap to unresolved V genes and leave the rest unexplained. The sample records about 34,000 clones, 55% to 85% of which are singletons. Jointly, the top ten make up roughly 27% of the sample.

No antigens are known for them. The specimen was CD4+ T cells from PBMCs cultured with HCoV-OC43 spike peptides, collected before COVID-19 vaccination. In the paper's terms, the cell subset or site label means: HCoV-OC43 spike overlapping peptide pool stimulation. These receptors originate from a human donor who received a COVID-19 vaccine.

The chain uses TRBV12-3 or TRBV12-4 and TRBJ1-1; D ambiguous. Trimming stripped 4 bases from V and 5 bases from J, with 5 bases between. The CDR3 contains 11 residues. CDR3 sequence reads: CASSSRTEAFF. The CDR3 bases are TGTGCCAGCAGTTCGAGGACTGAAGCTTTCTTT.

The chain employs TRBV5-6 and TRBJ2-1, with 7 bases that match TRBD1. After removal of 4 bases from V and 6 bases from J, the junction contained 4 bases not matched to a gene. The CDR3 has 13 residues. Germline loops: CDR1 SGHDT, CDR2 YYEEEE. The CDR3 loop reads CASSPRGINEQFF. The CDR3 nucleotides read TGTGCCAGCAGCCCCAGGGGGATCAATGAGCAGTTCTTC.

The V gene is TRBV5-6, the J gene TRBJ1-6; D unclear. The CDR3 spans 15 residues. Germline V gene sequence: CDR1 SGHDT, CDR2 YYEEEE. V lost 3 bases, J lost 10 bases, and 17 bases lay in between. CDR3: CASSSDPRGASPLHF. DNA of the CDR3: TGTGCCAGCAGCTCCGACCCCCGTGGAGCGTCACCCCTCCACTTT.

This chain links TRBV6-6 with TRBJ1-6; 11 bases line up with TRBD1. CDR1 MNHNY and CDR2 SVGAGI come from the germline V gene (reference sequence). The CDR3 consists of 15 residues. After removal of 1 base from V and 9 bases from J, the junction contained 2 bases not matched to a gene. CDR3 DNA: TGTGCCAGCAGTTACTTGGGACAGGGGGGTTCACCCCTCCACTTT. This gives the protein CASSYLGQGGSPLHF.

This clone has more than one count but fewer than ten. CDR3 residues: CASSRQMNTEAFF. CDR3 DNA: TGTGCCAGCAGCCGCCAGATGAACACTGAAGCTTTCTTT. V usage is TRBV14 and J usage is TRBJ1-1; no definite D call. With 4 bases removed from V and 0 bases from J, the gap between germline ends came to 6 bases. This CDR3 spans 13 amino acids. CDR1 SGHDN and CDR2 FVKESK come from the germline V gene. The full variable domain, in which reference TRBV14 and TRBJ1-1 provide the parts outside the CDR3, is EAGVTQFPSHSVIEKGQTVTLRCDPISGHDNLYWYRRVMGKEIKFLLHFVKESKQDESGMPNNRFLAERTGGTYSTLKVQPAELEDSGVYFCASSRQMNTEAFFGQGTRLTVV.

DNA of the CDR3: TGTGCCACCAGCAGAGATCGCGCAGGGGAGGTAACAGATACGCAGTATTTT. Its protein is CATSRDRAGEVTDTQYF. This chain joins TRBV15 and TRBJ2-3, with D tentatively TRBD1 or TRBD2 (6 bases each). CDR1 is LNHNV and CDR2 is YYDKDF in the germline V gene (reference sequence). Trimming left V 0 bases short and J 3 bases short, with 16 bases between. The CDR3 length is 17 residues.

V is TRBV5-1 and J is TRBJ2-5; 9 bases map to TRBD2. With V trimmed by 0 bases and J by 4 bases, 13 bases remained unmatched. CDR1 is SGHRS and CDR2 is YFSETQ in the germline V gene. The CDR3 runs 18 residues. The CDR3 region is CASSLGTLAGDWGETQYF. CDR3 sequence (DNA): TGCGCCAGCAGCTTGGGGACCTTAGCGGGGGACTGGGGAGAGACCCAGTACTTC.

The chain has TRBV5-8 and TRBJ2-3; the match to TRBD1 covers 8 bases. J lost 1 base, V lost 3 bases, and 4 bases had no gene match. Germline V gives CDR1 SGHTS, CDR2 YDEGEE. CDR3 length: 15 amino acids. The CDR3 DNA reads TGTGCCAGCAGCTCGGACAGGGCCCGCACAGATACGCAGTATTTT. Translation gives CASSSDRARTDTQYF.

This clone turned up a few times. The CDR3 nucleotides read TGTGCCAGCAGCCCTACCCTCGGACAGTCCTACGAGCAGTACTTC. Amino acid sequence: CASSPTLGQSYEQYF. The chain employs TRBV14 and TRBJ2-7; perhaps TRBD1 as D (6 bases). The CDR3 covers 15 residues. The V end lost 4 bases, the J end lost 1 base, and 14 bases lay between the germline ends. Germline lookup yields CDR1 SGHDN and CDR2 FVKESK.

The rearrangement joins TRBV19 to TRBJ1-5; weak D call: TRBD1 (6 bases). Germline CDR1 and CDR2: LNHDA and SQIVND (reference sequence). This CDR3 has 16 residues. V was cut by 5 bases and J by 6 bases, with 20 bases left in between. The CDR3 region is CASSFIVDGGLQPQHF. The CDR3, as DNA: TGTGCCAGTAGTTTTATCGTGGACGGGGGGCTTCAGCCCCAGCATTTT.

The chain carries TRBV4-1 and TRBJ2-1, with 10 bases lining up with TRBD2. This CDR3 is built from 15 residues. The V gene end was trimmed by 1 base and the J gene end by 6 bases; junction bases not matched to a gene: 3. Germline V gene lookup returns CDR1 MGHRA and CDR2 YSYEKL. The CDR3 bases are TGCGCCAGCAGCCAAGGAACTAGCGGGGTCAATGAGCAGTTCTTC. It codes for CASSQGTSGVNEQFF.

The J gene is TRBJ1-4, the V gene TRBV5-1; maybe TRBD1 (6 bases). The CDR3 covers 15 residues. Germline values: CDR1 SGHRS, CDR2 YFSETQ. The V end was cut by 0 bases, the J end by 5 bases, with 11 bases between. The CDR3 is CASSLAGQGNEKLFF. The CDR3 nucleotides read TGCGCCAGCAGCTTGGCGGGACAAGGGAATGAAAAACTGTTTTTT.

The chain links TRBV6-5 to TRBJ1-4; 7 bases match TRBD1. Trimming took 2 bases from V and 8 from J; bases not matched to a gene: 8. CDR3 length equals 15 residues. Germline CDR1 and CDR2: MNHEY and SVGAGI. Here the CDR3 reads CASSYDLQGSEKLFF. CDR3 bases: TGTGCCAGCAGTTACGATCTACAGGGGAGCGAAAAACTGTTTTTT.

This clone was detected only a few times. The CDR3 nucleotides read TGCGCCAGCAGCCAAAGGGTAGATGAGCAGTTCTTC. This sequence encodes CASSQRVDEQFF. J is TRBJ2-1 and V is TRBV4-1; D not certain. The CDR3 contains 12 residues. CDR1 and CDR2 (germline): MGHRA, YSYEKL. Trimming cost V 2 bases and J 8 bases, with 7 bases left between them.

This chain uses TRBV6-5 with TRBJ1-1, with a weak D call TRBD1 (5 bases). V lost 6 bases and J lost 5, with 16 bases in between. Germline CDR1 and CDR2: MNHEY and SVGAGI. This CDR3 contains 14 residues. CDR3 bases: TGTGCCAGCAGCCCGGGACTCCCCCGGACTGAAGCTTTCTTT. Translation: CASSPGLPRTEAFF.